This T cell receptor beta chain was recorded in a study of T cells in Graves' hyperthyroidism and ophthalmopathy. The study, taken as a whole, reports: Appearing also in blood were most of the thyroid clonotypes expanded above 0.001.

Researchers defined stable Graves' hyperthyroidism as no ophthalmopathy progression within 18 months. In patients aged 18 to 65, hyperthyroidism was newly diagnosed, with duration under 2 months. The study left out patients who had uncontrolled infection, other autoimmune disease, pregnancy or lactation. The CDR3 spans 15 residues. The germline V and J ends were trimmed by 0 bases and 0 bases, with 10 bases remaining between them. Looked up from germline, CDR1 is SGHRS and CDR2 is YFSETQ. This clonotype was detected ten times or more. Its target is unknown. RNA transcripts provided the source from which TCR beta CDR3 regions were amplified. A first-round RT-PCR of the TCR CDR3 used the HTBI primer set. MiXCR, run by TCRdb on the multiplex PCR reads, gives a single entry per CDR3 protein. The sample contains approximately 400,000 distinct CDR3 sequences, more than 12% of which appear only once.

The clonotype was recovered from a young woman with Graves' hyperthyroidism. The material sequenced was blood. The chain joins TRBV5-1 to TRBJ2-7, with D maybe TRBD1 (6 bases). The CDR3 protein is CASSLAGTSSYEQYF. CDR3 nucleotides: TGCGCCAGCAGCTTGGCAGGGACAAGCTCCTACGAGCAGTACTTC.